One and the same sample provided the 22 T cell receptor beta chains below, sequenced in a study of blood T cells in healthy people across ages. Primed by a sample-barcoded 5' primer and a J-beta primer mix, a second PCR proceeded for 7 to 11 cycles. TCRdb fed the 5' RACE reads into MiXCR, producing one record per CDR3 protein. The sample yields roughly 1,300,000 distinct CDR3 sequences, approximately 59% seen once. Sequenced: blood. The receptors shown here come from a man between 18 and 29 years old in good health.

This clonotype came up once. The chain employs TRBV7-8 and TRBJ2-1, with TRBD2 matching 7 bases. V shed 6 bases and J 4 bases; nucleotides not matched to a gene: 12. The germline CDR1 and CDR2 sequences are SGHVS and FQNEAQ. CDR3 size: 16 residues. The CDR3 DNA follows: TGTGCCAGCAGTAGCGTGGGAGCGGGACTATACAATGAGCAGTTCTTC. As protein: CASSSVGAGLYNEQFF.

This sequence joins TRBV6-5 and TRBJ1-1; D unresolved. Looked up from germline, CDR1 is MNHEY and CDR2 is SVGAGI. V was clipped by 6 bases and J by 6 bases, with 20 bases between them. This CDR3 contains 15 residues. As DNA, the CDR3 is TGTGCCAGCAGGTATTGGGGAGTTGTTGGCGCTGAAGCTTTCTTT. It is translated as CASRYWGVVGAEAFF.

The chain combines TRBV4-2 with TRBJ1-1, with unresolved D. Germline V gives CDR1 LGHNA, CDR2 YNFKEQ. Trimming took off 3 bases at V and 1 base at J, with 12 bases between the two ends. CDR3 length: 15 amino acids. The CDR3 reads CASSHAGSGNTEAFF. The CDR3 nucleotides read TGTGCCAGCAGCCACGCCGGGAGTGGGAACACTGAAGCTTTCTTT.

The chain joins TRBV10-3 to TRBJ2-7, with 9 bases matching TRBD1. V lost 6 bases to trimming and J lost 5 bases; unmatched junction nucleotides: 5. Germline V gene data show CDR1 as ENHRY and CDR2 as SYGVKD. The CDR3 is 13 residues long. CDR3 sequence: CAIRGTGQNEQYF. In DNA, the CDR3 is TGTGCCATCAGGGGGACAGGGCAGAACGAGCAGTACTTC.

This clonotype has just a few counts. The chain combines TRBV3-1 with TRBJ2-1; D is perhaps TRBD1 (6 bases). Between the trimmed V and J ends, which lost 0 bases and 4 bases, there was a span of 19 bases. The CDR3 has 18 amino acids. Germline CDR1 and CDR2: LGHDT and YNNKEL (reference sequence). The CDR3 sequence: CASSQDGGVRGYYNEQFF. CDR3 sequence (DNA): TGTGCCAGCAGCCAAGATGGGGGAGTCAGGGGTTATTACAATGAGCAGTTCTTC.

This chain joins TRBV2 and TRBJ2-3; D is unresolved. CDR1 is SNHLY, CDR2 FYNNEI, per germline. The length of the CDR3 is 13 residues. V was trimmed by 4 bases and J by 5 bases, leaving 10 bases between them. The CDR3 nucleotides read TGTGCCAGCAGTGTTGCCCTACGAGATACGCAGTATTTT. Its translation: CASSVALRDTQYF.

Note on this clonotype: A single base is all that separates this from a far larger clone, so a read error is likely. The chain employs TRBV7-9 and TRBJ2-3; no firm D call. V lost 7 bases and J lost 2, with 4 bases in between. The CDR3 contains 11 residues. Germline CDR1 and CDR2: SEHNR and FQNEAQ (reference sequence). The CDR3 bases are TGTGCCAGCATCATCACAGATACGCAGTATTTT. This gives the protein CASIITDTQYF.

This clonotype has just a few counts. The chain links TRBV6-5 to TRBJ2-1; no clear D gene. CDR1 MNHEY and CDR2 SVGAGI come from the germline V gene. This CDR3 region has 13 residues. The V end was cut by 0 bases, the J end by 11 bases, with 11 bases between. The CDR3 protein is CASSYSRSSQQFF. In DNA, the CDR3 is TGTGCCAGCAGTTACTCGAGGTCGTCTCAGCAGTTCTTC.

V is TRBV20-1 and J is TRBJ1-2; D is ambiguous. V lost 4 bases and J lost 3, with 15 bases in between. Per germline, CDR1 DFQATT and CDR2 SNEGSKA (reference sequence). The length of the CDR3 is 14 residues. In nucleotides, the CDR3 is TGCAGTGCTATTTTCTCGTTTTGGGACTATGGCTACACCTTC. It translates to CSAIFSFWDYGYTF.

The V gene is TRBV28, the J gene TRBJ1-5; D uncertain. The CDR3 loop spans 14 amino acids. Trimming stripped 3 bases from V and 2 bases from J, with 8 bases between. CDR1 MDHEN and CDR2 SYDVKM come from the germline V gene. CDR3 nucleotides: TGTGCCAGCAGTTTGTGGGAGGGCAATCAGCCCCAGCATTTT. It is translated as CASSLWEGNQPQHF.

The rearrangement joins TRBV20-1 to TRBJ2-7; 9 bases match TRBD1. The CDR3 contains 16 residues. With 6 bases clipped from V and 4 bases from J, the junction kept 16 bases outside the gene matches. Germline-derived CDR1 and CDR2 are DFQATT and SNEGSKA (reference sequence). The CDR3, as DNA: TGCAGTGCCACTGGACAGGGGAGCCGGGGGTCGTACGAGCAGTACTTC. This gives the protein CSATGQGSRGSYEQYF.

The rearrangement uses TRBV11-2 and TRBJ2-4, with D perhaps assigned TRBD1 or TRBD2 (5 bases each). This CDR3 is 15 amino acids long. Germline V CDR1 and CDR2: SGHAT, FQNNGV. The ends were cut back, 3 bases at V and 2 bases at J, with 11 bases in the middle. The CDR3, as DNA: TGTGCCAGCAGCTTGGGGGTAAATTCCAAAAACATTCAGTACTTC. Amino acid sequence: CASSLGVNSKNIQYF.

This clonotype was seen only a few times. The chain couples TRBV7-9 to TRBJ1-6, with D maybe TRBD1 (6 bases). CDR1 and CDR2 from the germline V gene are SEHNR and FQNEAQ (reference sequence). The CDR3 sequence is 17 residues long. V was shortened by 3 bases and J by 10 bases, with 22 bases between the two germline ends. DNA of the CDR3: TGTGCCAGCAGCTTCCAGACCGGGACACCAGAGAGATCACCCCTCCACTTT. Protein sequence: CASSFQTGTPERSPLHF.

The rearrangement uses TRBV4-1 and TRBJ2-1, with 8 bases identical to TRBD2. The CDR3 contains 16 residues. In germline, CDR1 is MGHRA, CDR2 YSYEKL. V was pared by 1 base and J by 2 bases, with 4 bases of the junction left unmatched. The chain's CDR3 is CASSQVLLAAYNEQFF. The CDR3, as DNA: TGCGCCAGCAGCCAAGTGCTACTAGCGGCCTACAATGAGCAGTTCTTC.

The rearrangement links TRBV6-1 to TRBJ1-5, with D possibly being TRBD1 (6 bases). The V end lost 7 bases, the J end lost 2 bases, and 24 bases lay between the germline ends. Per germline, CDR1 MNHNS and CDR2 SASEGT. This CDR3 region has 18 residues. In DNA, the CDR3 is TGTGCCAGCAATCCTACAGGGAGTGCCTTAGGGCGCAATCAGCCCCAGCATTTT. This translates into CASNPTGSALGRNQPQHF.

The rearrangement links TRBV7-8 to TRBJ2-1, with TRBD2 as a possible D gene (6 bases). The CDR3 spans 15 residues. Germline V lookup: CDR1 SGHVS, CDR2 FQNEAQ. Trimming left V 2 bases short and J 7 bases short, with 15 bases between. CDR3 region: CASSLWGTDGNEQFF. The CDR3 region has the DNA TGTGCCAGCAGCTTATGGGGGACTGACGGTAATGAGCAGTTCTTC.

The chain carries TRBV29-1 and TRBJ2-5, with TRBD1 matching over 7 bases. J lost 12 bases, V lost 7 bases, and 8 bases had no gene match. Germline V CDR1 and CDR2: SQVTM, ANQGSEA. The CDR3 spans 10 residues. CDR3 in amino acids: CSAYTGTEYF. For the CDR3, the DNA is TGCAGCGCTTACACCGGGACAGAGTACTTC.

This chain connects TRBV9 to TRBJ2-3; D gene ambiguous. V was clipped by 1 base and J by 6 bases, with 12 bases between them. There are 14 residues in the CDR3. Germline loops: CDR1 SGDLS, CDR2 YYNGEE. The CDR3 coding sequence is TGTGCCAGCAGCGTATGGAAGGGCCGGGATACGCAGTATTTT. It translates to CASSVWKGRDTQYF.

The chain joins TRBV3-1 to TRBJ1-1; D remains ambiguous. The CDR3 loop spans 15 amino acids. V was pared by 1 base and J by 3 bases, with 12 bases between. CDR1 and CDR2 from the germline V gene are LGHDT and YNNKEL (reference sequence). Here the CDR3 reads CASSQVGAIHTEAFF. CDR3 nucleotide sequence: TGTGCCAGCAGCCAAGTCGGCGCAATCCACACTGAAGCTTTCTTT.

This clonotype was recorded only once. This chain uses TRBV20-1 with TRBJ2-2; D possibly matches TRBD1 or TRBD2 (5 bases each). The V end was cut by 6 bases, the J end by 1 base, with 12 bases between. CDR1 and CDR2 from the germline V gene are DFQATT and SNEGSKA (reference sequence). The CDR3 totals 14 residues. The DNA for the CDR3 is TGCAGTGCAAGGGACGGGCAGAACACCGGGGAGCTGTTTTTT. Translation gives CSARDGQNTGELFF.

This clonotype was counted between two and nine times. The J gene is TRBJ2-7, the V gene TRBV6-6; TRBD1 might be the D (5 bases). Germline loops: CDR1 MNHNY, CDR2 SVGAGI (reference sequence). Trimming shortened V by 6 bases and J by 1 base, and 16 bases separated the two germline ends. The CDR3 is made up of 15 amino acids. The CDR3 sequence: CASSPLRQGSYEQYF. The CDR3, as DNA: TGTGCCAGCAGCCCCCTTCGTCAGGGATCCTACGAGCAGTACTTC.

The chain is built from TRBV12-3 or TRBV12-4 and TRBJ2-3, with TRBD2 matching over 8 bases. Trimming at V came to 6 bases and at J to 4 bases, leaving 9 bases not matched to a gene. The CDR3 has 15 amino acids. This CDR3 reads CASSPGLVVPDTQYF. The DNA of the CDR3 is TGTGCCAGCAGCCCGGGACTAGTGGTTCCAGATACGCAGTATTTT.